This TCR beta chain is from a study of CD8 T cells in ankylosing spondylitis. Study observations and caveats: Some of the motif variants had earlier been found in reactive arthritis patients' fluid and blood. CD8+ cells made up the disease-linked clones, which were relatively rare in peripheral blood. There was reportedly significant enrichment of clones that were disease-linked in matched ankylosing spondylitis synovial fluid.

From the 5' RACE reads, TCRdb called clonotypes with MiXCR, one entry per CDR3 protein. The sample shows some 30,000 distinct CDR3 sequences, more than 5.5% of them seen only once. The sample holds many counts of this clonotype. Its antigen remains unknown. The receptor was isolated from a male donor with ankylosing spondylitis or in good health (not recorded which). Sequenced: blood, either unsorted or a sorted T cell fraction (not recorded which).

CDR3 loop: CASSFPTGQGTEAFF. CDR3 sequence (DNA): TGTGCCAGCAGCTTCCCAACGGGTCAGGGCACTGAAGCTTTCTTT. The gene calls are TRBV7-2 and TRBJ1-1; a weak D match, TRBD1 (5 bases). Trimming removed 3 bases from V and 4 bases from J, with 15 bases in between. The length of the CDR3 is 15 residues. Germline CDR1 is SGHTA and CDR2 is FQGNSA.